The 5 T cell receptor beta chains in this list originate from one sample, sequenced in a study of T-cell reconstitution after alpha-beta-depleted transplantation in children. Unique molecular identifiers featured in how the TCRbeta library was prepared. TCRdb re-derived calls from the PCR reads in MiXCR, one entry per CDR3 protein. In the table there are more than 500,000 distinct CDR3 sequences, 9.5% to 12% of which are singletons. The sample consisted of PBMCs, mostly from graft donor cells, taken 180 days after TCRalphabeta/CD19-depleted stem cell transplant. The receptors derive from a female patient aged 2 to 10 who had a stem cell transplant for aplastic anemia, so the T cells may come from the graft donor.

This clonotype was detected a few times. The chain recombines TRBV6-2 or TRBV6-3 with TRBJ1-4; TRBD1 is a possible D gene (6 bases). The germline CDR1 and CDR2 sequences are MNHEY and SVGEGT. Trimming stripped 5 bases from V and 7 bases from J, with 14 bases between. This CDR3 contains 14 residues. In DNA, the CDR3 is TGTGCCAGCAGTCGCCCAGGGGCAAGTGAAAAACTGTTTTTT. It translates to CASSRPGASEKLFF.

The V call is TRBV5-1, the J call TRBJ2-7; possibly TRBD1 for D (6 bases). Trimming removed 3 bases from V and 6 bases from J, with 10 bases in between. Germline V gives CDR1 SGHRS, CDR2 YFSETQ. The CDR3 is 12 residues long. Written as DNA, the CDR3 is TGCGCCAGCAGCTCGAACAGGGTCGAGCAGTACTTC. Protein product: CASSSNRVEQYF. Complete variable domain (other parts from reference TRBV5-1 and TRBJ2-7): KAGVTQTPRYLIKTRGQQVTLSCSPISGHRSVSWYQQTPGQGLQFLFEYFSETQRNKGNFPGRFSGRQFSNSRSEMNVSTLELGDSALYLCASSSNRVEQYFGPGTRLTVT.

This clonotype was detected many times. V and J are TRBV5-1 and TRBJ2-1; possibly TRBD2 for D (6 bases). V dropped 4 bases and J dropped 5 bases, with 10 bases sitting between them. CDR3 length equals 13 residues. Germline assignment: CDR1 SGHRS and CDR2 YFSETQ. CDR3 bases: TGCGCCAGCAGCGCGGGACTCCACAATGAGCAGTTCTTC. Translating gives CASSAGLHNEQFF. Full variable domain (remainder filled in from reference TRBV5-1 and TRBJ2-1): KAGVTQTPRYLIKTRGQQVTLSCSPISGHRSVSWYQQTPGQGLQFLFEYFSETQRNKGNFPGRFSGRQFSNSRSEMNVSTLELGDSALYLCASSAGLHNEQFFGPGTRLTVL.

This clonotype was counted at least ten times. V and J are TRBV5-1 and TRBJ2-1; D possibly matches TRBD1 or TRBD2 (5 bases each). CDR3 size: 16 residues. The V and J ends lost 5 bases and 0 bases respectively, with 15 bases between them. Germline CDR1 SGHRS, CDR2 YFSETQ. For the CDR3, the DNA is TGCGCCAGCAGTCCCAGTGGGGGACGCTCCTACAATGAGCAGTTCTTC. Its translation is CASSPSGGRSYNEQFF.

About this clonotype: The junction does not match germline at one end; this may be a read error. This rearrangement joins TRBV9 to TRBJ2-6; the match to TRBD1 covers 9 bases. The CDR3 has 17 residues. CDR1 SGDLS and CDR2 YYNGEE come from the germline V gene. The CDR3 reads CASNSGTGPSGANGLTF. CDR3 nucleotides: TGTGCCAGCAACTCCGGGACAGGGCCCTCTGGGGCCAACGGCCTGACTTTC.